This entry describes one T cell receptor (beta chain). Source study methods: Reference gene primers were amplified, and this amplification served to estimate nucleated cell counts. Clones were read by immunoSEQ multiplex PCR, and TCRdb kept only the in-frame ones, dropping some. Clonal size and the V and J genes are those of that table, whereas D and trimming came from the DNA. The repertoire holds about 200,000 clones, with nearly 90% as singletons. This record belongs to a study of blood T cell repertoires in COVID-19. Study-level information: Samples taken during acute and convalescent COVID-19 were collected in the United States, Italy and Spain. In each case, the material was cDNA or gDNA derived from T cells, B-cell-depleted T cells, or PBMCs.

This CDR3 comprises 14 residues. The germline gives CDR1 MNHEY, CDR2 SVGAGI. Trimming cost V 6 bases and J 6 bases; bases outside gene matches: 8. The chain links TRBV6-5 to TRBJ2-5; 9 positions agree with TRBD1. Source material: peripheral blood. The sequence was obtained from a man aged 50 to 59 with acute or convalescent COVID-19. CDR3 DNA sequence: TGTGCCAGCAGACTCCAGGACAGGGGCCAGACCCAGTACTTC. Its translation: CASRLQDRGQTQYF.